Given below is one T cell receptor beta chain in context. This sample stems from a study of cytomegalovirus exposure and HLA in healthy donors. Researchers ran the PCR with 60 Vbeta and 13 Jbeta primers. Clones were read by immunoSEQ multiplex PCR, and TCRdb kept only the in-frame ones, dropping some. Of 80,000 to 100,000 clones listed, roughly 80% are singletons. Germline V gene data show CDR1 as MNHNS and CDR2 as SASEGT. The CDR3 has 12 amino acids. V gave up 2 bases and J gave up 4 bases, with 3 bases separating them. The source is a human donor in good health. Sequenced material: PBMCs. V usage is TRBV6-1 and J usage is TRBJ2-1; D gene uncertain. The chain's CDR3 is CASSESYNEQFF. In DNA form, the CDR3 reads TGTGCCAGCAGTGAATCTTACAATGAGCAGTTCTTC.